One sample yielded the 26 T cell receptor beta chains listed below, sequenced in a study of immune heterogeneity within non-small cell lung tumors. Multiplex PCR amplified TCR beta CDR3 with 32 V and 13 J primers. TCRdb used MiXCR to reprocess the multiplex PCR reads, holding one entry per CDR3 protein. The sample includes 13,000 or so distinct CDR3 sequences, 20% to 25% of them seen just once. At approximately 570 ng per sample, bulk tumor genomic DNA provided the template. Surgeons took several biopsies per primary tumor, spaced far apart, during surgery. Enrolled patients presented with newly diagnosed, previously untreated non-small cell lung cancer and underwent curative surgery. Sequenced material: lung tumor tissue. Receptor source: a man between 60 and 75 years old with non-small cell lung cancer.

Notes on this clonotype: This could be a read error, since a much larger clone is one nucleotide away. The chain employs TRBV10-2 and TRBJ1-6, with a weak D call TRBD1 (5 bases). The CDR3 sequence is 18 residues long. Germline CDR1 and CDR2: WSHSY and SAAADI. CDR3 region: CASSEYGPGHSYNSPFHF. The CDR3 coding sequence is TGCGCCAGCAGTGAGTACGGACCTGGACACTCCTATAATTCACCCTTCCACTTT.

This clonotype was seen only a few times. J is TRBJ2-7 and V is TRBV6-1; the match to TRBD2 covers 7 bases. V lost 8 bases and J lost 1; bases outside the gene matches: 5. From germline, CDR1 is MNHNS and CDR2 SASEGT. The CDR3 extends over 13 amino acids. CDR3 DNA: TGTGCCAGCGGCGGGAGAGAATCCTACGAGCAGTACTTC. Translated: CASGGRESYEQYF.

This clonotype came up a few times. V gene TRBV24-1 combines with J gene TRBJ2-1, with 9 bases that match TRBD2. CDR3 size: 13 residues. The germline gives CDR1 KGHDR, CDR2 SFDVKD. V trimming: 9 bases; J trimming: 8 bases; junction bases outside the gene matches: 7. In DNA, the CDR3 is TGTGCCACCTCCGGACTAGCGACAGATGAGCAGTTCTTC. This sequence encodes CATSGLATDEQFF.

By share, this clonotype counts as medium-sized. The genes are TRBV19 and TRBJ1-5; D is uncertain. V was shortened by 3 bases and J by 3 bases, with 9 bases between the two germline ends. This CDR3 is 14 amino acids long. From germline, CDR1 is LNHDA and CDR2 SQIVND (reference sequence). Written as DNA, the CDR3 is TGTGCCAGTAGTATGACAAATTCCAATCAGCCCCAGCATTTT. Its protein product is CASSMTNSNQPQHF.

This clonotype is medium-sized. One end of the junction varies from germline; a read error may be responsible. The chain employs TRBV20-1 and TRBJ1-3; the D is unclear. Germline V gene sequence: CDR1 DFQATT, CDR2 SNEGSKA (reference sequence). This CDR3 spans 16 amino acids. In DNA, the CDR3 is TGCAGTGCTCGAGACATAGAGATCCACTCTGGAAACACCATATATTTT. Its translation: CSARDIEIHSGNTIYF.

This clonotype was counted a few times. The rearrangement links TRBV6-1 to TRBJ2-5; D call uncertain. The V end lost 0 bases, the J end lost 4 bases, and 12 bases lay between the germline ends. This CDR3 is 15 amino acids long. The germline V gene encodes CDR1 MNHNS and CDR2 SASEGT. The CDR3 region has the DNA TGTGCCAGCAGTGAAGCGGCGGTCAGAACAGAGACCCAGTACTTC. Translating gives CASSEAAVRTETQYF.

This clonotype appeared a few times. The V gene is TRBV5-1, the J gene TRBJ2-2; 12 bases map to TRBD1. V shed 1 base, J shed 3 bases, and the junction held 1 base outside the gene matches. The CDR3 consists of 16 residues. CDR1 and CDR2 (germline): SGHRS, YFSETQ. CDR3 DNA sequence: TGCGCCAGCAGCTTGAGGGACAGGGGGCACACCGGGGAGCTGTTTTTT. Encoded protein: CASSLRDRGHTGELFF. The variable domain in full, completed from reference TRBV5-1 and TRBJ2-2, reads KAGVTQTPRYLIKTRGQQVTLSCSPISGHRSVSWYQQTPGQGLQFLFEYFSETQRNKGNFPGRFSGRQFSNSRSEMNVSTLELGDSALYLCASSLRDRGHTGELFFGEGSRLTVL.

This clonotype was seen many times. V is TRBV7-6 and J is TRBJ1-2, with 9 positions matching TRBD1. Germline CDR1 reads SGHVS; CDR2 reads FNYEAQ. Losses at the gene ends were 4 bases for V and 4 bases for J; bases not matched to a gene: 4. CDR3 length equals 14 residues. CDR3 residues: CASSSTTGGYGYTF. CDR3 bases: TGTGCCAGCAGCTCTACGACAGGGGGCTATGGCTACACCTTC.

Comment on this clonotype: A read error may be the cause here, since a much bigger clone is one base away. This chain uses TRBV12-3 or TRBV12-4 with TRBJ2-7, with D maybe TRBD1 (5 bases). The CDR3 has 12 amino acids. The germline V and J ends were trimmed by 6 bases and 4 bases, with 10 bases remaining between them. CDR3 region: CASSYNRYEQYF. In DNA form, the CDR3 reads TGTGCCAGCAGCTATAACAGGTACGAGCAGTACTTC.

In its sample, this clonotype is medium-sized (0.01 to 0.1%). In nucleotides, the CDR3 is TGTGCCAGCAGTGACGGACTAGCGGGACCCCTTAGCTCCTACGAGCAGTACTTC. This sequence encodes CASSDGLAGPLSSYEQYF. V usage is TRBV6-1 and J usage is TRBJ2-7; TRBD2 matches 12 bases. The J segment lost 0 bases and the V segment lost 3 bases, leaving 9 bases of the junction unmatched. This CDR3 comprises 18 residues. Germline V gives CDR1 MNHNS, CDR2 SASEGT.

The chain recombines TRBV3-1 with TRBJ2-3, with 10 nucleotides matching TRBD2. Germline lookup yields CDR1 LGHDT and CDR2 YNNKEL (reference sequence). This CDR3 is 19 amino acids long. The junction had 11 bases not matched to a gene; V was cut back by 2 bases and J by 0 bases. CDR3 protein: CASSQFRLAGVGSTDTQYF. In DNA, the CDR3 is TGTGCCAGCAGCCAATTTCGCCTAGCGGGAGTCGGGAGCACAGATACGCAGTATTTT.

Points on this clonotype: The junction shows a germline mismatch at one end, possibly a read error. The chain employs TRBV20-1 and TRBJ2-2, with TRBD2 matching 9 bases. The germline CDR1 and CDR2 sequences are DFQATT and SNEGSKA (reference sequence). This CDR3 contains 14 residues. CDR3 sequence reads: CSAIAGDPTGQLFF. The CDR3 coding sequence is TGCAGTGCAATAGCGGGAGACCCCACCGGGCAGCTGTTTTTT.

The chain uses TRBV5-1 and TRBJ2-1; 13 nucleotides agree with TRBD2. The germline V gene has CDR1 SGHRS and CDR2 YFSETQ. Trimming at V came to 2 bases and at J to 0 bases, leaving 8 bases not matched to a gene. The CDR3 extends over 19 amino acids. The chain's CDR3 is CASSFPGLAGKSSYNEQFF. The CDR3 DNA follows: TGCGCCAGCAGCTTTCCGGGACTAGCGGGAAAAAGCTCCTACAATGAGCAGTTCTTC.

CDR3 DNA: TGCAGTGCTTCAGCGGAGATGAACAATGAGCAGTTCTTC. As protein: CSASAEMNNEQFF. The rearrangement uses TRBV20-1 and TRBJ2-1; D is possibly TRBD2 (5 bases). Trimming stripped 5 bases from V and 5 bases from J, with 13 bases between. CDR1 is DFQATT and CDR2 is SNEGSKA in the germline V gene (reference sequence). This CDR3 is built from 13 residues.

This sequence joins TRBV4-1 and TRBJ2-3, with D perhaps matching TRBD2 (7 bases). The germline CDR1 and CDR2 sequences are MGHRA and YSYEKL. Between the trimmed V and J ends, which lost 4 bases and 2 bases, there was a span of 19 bases. The CDR3 has 17 residues. CDR3 DNA sequence: TGCGCCAGCAGCCGACTAGGGGGGGGAGCGTCCACAGATACGCAGTATTTT. Translation: CASSRLGGGASTDTQYF.

The chain carries TRBV18 and TRBJ1-1, with D unresolved. The germline CDR1 and CDR2 sequences are KGHSH and LQKENI. This CDR3 spans 15 amino acids. The V gene lost 3 bases and the J gene lost 0 bases, with 11 bases spanning the gap. The CDR3 loop is CASSPQVAMNTEAFF. CDR3 nucleotides: TGTGCCAGCTCACCCCAGGTAGCTATGAACACTGAAGCTTTCTTT. The full variable domain, completed using reference TRBV18 and TRBJ1-1, is NAGVMQNPRHLVRRRGQEARLRCSPMKGHSHVYWYRQLPEEGLKFMVYLQKENIIDESGMPKERFSAEFPKEGPSILRIQQVVRGDSAAYFCASSPQVAMNTEAFFGQGTRLTVV.

This clonotype was observed a handful of times. The V and J genes are TRBV7-2 and TRBJ2-7, with TRBD2 as a possible D gene (6 bases). The V end was cut by 3 bases, the J end by 5 bases, with 14 bases between. The CDR3 has 14 residues. The germline V gene has CDR1 SGHTA and CDR2 FQGNSA. The CDR3 DNA reads TGTGCCAGCAGCTTCGGGGGAATTCGCGACGAGCAGTACTTC. Its protein product is CASSFGGIRDEQYF.

This clonotype has ten or more counts. This sequence joins TRBV27 and TRBJ1-1; D gene ambiguous. Trimming removed 3 bases at V and 6 bases at J, with 14 bases between. The CDR3 length is 14 residues. Germline assignment: CDR1 MNHEY and CDR2 SMNVEV (reference sequence). CDR3 DNA sequence: TGTGCCAGCAGTTTGATAAAGGAGTTCGCTGAAGCTTTCTTT. Protein sequence: CASSLIKEFAEAFF.

This clonotype has only a few counts. The chain has TRBV4-1 and TRBJ2-7; D may be TRBD2 (5 bases). The V end lost 4 bases, the J end lost 4 bases, and 11 bases lay between the germline ends. CDR1 and CDR2 (germline): MGHRA, YSYEKL. CDR3 size: 13 residues. CDR3 DNA: TGCGCCAGCAGCCGCGGACTGGAGTACGAGCAGTACTTC. Translated, it gives CASSRGLEYEQYF.

This clonotype is categorized as medium-sized. V usage is TRBV30 and J usage is TRBJ1-1; TRBD1 is a possible D gene (6 bases). There are 14 residues in the CDR3. Trimming stripped 3 bases from V and 6 bases from J, with 17 bases between. Germline V gives CDR1 GTSNPN, CDR2 SVGIG (reference sequence). CDR3 sequence: CAWRGGVGTAEAFF. In nucleotides, the CDR3 is TGTGCCTGGAGAGGGGGGGTTGGTACGGCTGAAGCTTTCTTT.

The DNA for the CDR3 is TGTGCCAGCAGCCGCGGACTAGCGGGAAGTCGGGATACGCAGTATTTT. Its protein product is CASSRGLAGSRDTQYF. V and J are TRBV7-3 and TRBJ2-3, with 12 bases aligning to TRBD2. V was clipped by 5 bases and J by 6 bases; unmatched bases: 9. The CDR3 extends over 16 amino acids. In germline, CDR1 is SGHTA, CDR2 FQGTGA.

In its sample, this clonotype ranks as medium-sized. J is TRBJ2-2 and V is TRBV12-5, with 7 bases that match TRBD1. The CDR3 totals 15 residues. Germline CDR1 is LGHNT and CDR2 is FRNRAP. V lost 2 bases, J lost 5 bases, and 5 bases stayed unmatched. The CDR3 is CASGLRRGPTGELFF. In nucleotides, the CDR3 is TGTGCTAGTGGTTTGCGTAGGGGGCCAACCGGGGAGCTGTTTTTT. The variable domain in full, with the rest retrieved from reference TRBV12-5 and TRBJ2-2, is DARVTQTPRHKVTEMGQEVTMRCQPILGHNTVFWYRQTMMQGLELLAYFRNRAPLDDSGMPKDRFSAEMPDATLATLKIQPSEPRDSAVYFCASGLRRGPTGELFFGEGSRLTVL.

The V gene is TRBV30, the J gene TRBJ2-3; no clear D. The germline gives CDR1 GTSNPN, CDR2 SVGIG (reference sequence). Trimming cost V 6 bases and J 1 base, with 20 bases left between them. CDR3 size: 16 residues. The CDR3 bases are TGTGCCTGTAGTTACCGTCAGAGAACTCGCACAGATACGCAGTATTTT. Translation: CACSYRQRTRTDTQYF.

This clonotype was counted between two and nine times. A much larger clone is a single base away; this may be a read error. This rearrangement joins TRBV5-1 to TRBJ1-6; no clear D. This CDR3 is built from 15 residues. Per the germline V gene, CDR1 is SGHRS and CDR2 is YFSETQ. This CDR3 reads CAGSLVSVYNSPLHF. The CDR3 DNA reads as TGCGCCGGCAGCTTGGTATCGGTATATAATTCACCCCTCCACTTT.

Concerning this clonotype itself: Compared with germline, one end of the junction differs, possibly owing to a read error. The V and J genes are TRBV7-9 and TRBJ2-7; tentatively, D is TRBD2 (7 bases). CDR3 length: 14 residues. Looked up from germline, CDR1 is SEHNR and CDR2 is FQNEAQ (reference sequence). The CDR3 is CASSWSGGSYEHYF. The CDR3 bases are TGTGCCAGCAGCTGGTCGGGGGGCTCCTACGAGCATTACTTC.

This clonotype was picked up a small number of times. The chain uses TRBV3-1 and TRBJ2-6, with D possibly being TRBD1 (5 bases). CDR3 length: 17 amino acids. V lost 0 bases to trimming and J lost 0 bases, with 9 bases between them. CDR1 LGHDT and CDR2 YNNKEL come from the germline V gene (reference sequence). CDR3: CASSQDRAASGANVLTF. In nucleotides, the CDR3 is TGTGCCAGCAGCCAAGACAGGGCGGCCTCTGGGGCCAACGTCCTGACTTTC.